These 26 T cell receptor beta chains share one sample of origin, sequenced in a study of T-cell memory formation after mild COVID-19 (dated by TCRdb to the early 2020s). Library method: 5' RACE. Sequencing relied on an Illumina NovaSeq 6000. Through fastp at Q25 and MiXCR, TCRdb rebuilt clones from the public reads, retaining in-frame beta chains. CDR3 protein duplicates are merged, each entry listing the most common genes and DNA. The sample yields approximately 440,000 distinct CDR3 sequences; approximately 20% were counted once. The ten most abundant clones make up roughly 8.4% of the sample. Sample: PBMCs or a T cell subset sorted from them (not recorded which). The receptors were sampled from an adult woman who had mild COVID-19 (a few samples of this study predate the infection). The sample titles of this study are shuffled in the database, so cell type and time point are left out; the donor was told from shared clones.

V and J are TRBV12-3 or TRBV12-4 and TRBJ1-5; D is uncertain. V was shortened by 6 bases and J by 2 bases, with 8 bases between the two germline ends. The CDR3 length is 13 residues. CDR3 region: CASRRTRNQPQHF. CDR3 nucleotides: TGTGCCAGCAGACGAACGCGCAATCAGCCCCAGCATTTT.

V usage is TRBV14 and J usage is TRBJ2-1, with 10 positions matching TRBD1. V was pared by 1 base and J by 8 bases, with 8 bases of the junction left unmatched. From germline, CDR1 is SGHDN and CDR2 FVKESK. The CDR3 consists of 16 residues. CDR3 loop: CASSQGGDRGYDEQFF. The CDR3 coding sequence is TGTGCCAGCAGCCAAGGCGGGGACAGGGGTTATGATGAGCAGTTCTTC.

This clonotype was seen a few times. This rearrangement joins TRBV5-1 to TRBJ2-2; D is perhaps TRBD2 (5 bases). This CDR3 region has 17 residues. The V gene's germline CDR1 is SGHRS and CDR2 YFSETQ. V shed 0 bases and J shed 4 bases, with 16 bases lying between them. CDR3 coding DNA: TGCGCCAGCAGCTTGGCCGGGTCTAGCTCTGTCACCGGGGAGCTGTTTTTT. Translated, it gives CASSLAGSSSVTGELFF.

This chain uses TRBV4-1 with TRBJ1-2; no definite D call. CDR3 length: 13 amino acids. Trimming removed 3 bases from V and 6 bases from J, with 11 bases in between. Germline CDR1 is MGHRA and CDR2 is YSYEKL. CDR3 amino acids: CASSQRDPDGYTF. Here the CDR3 DNA reads TGCGCCAGCAGCCAGCGTGACCCGGATGGCTACACCTTC.

The CDR3 loop reads CASSLLPQGSGTGELFF. The CDR3 region has the DNA TGTGCCAGCAGTTTATTACCTCAGGGGTCGGGGACCGGGGAGCTGTTTTTT. The V and J genes are TRBV27 and TRBJ2-2; D is perhaps TRBD1 (6 bases). The CDR3 totals 17 residues. CDR1 is MNHEY, CDR2 SMNVEV, per germline (reference sequence). Trimming shortened V by 1 base and J by 5 bases, and 17 bases separated the two germline ends.

This clonotype appeared a few times. V gene TRBV7-9 combines with J gene TRBJ2-2; D gene ambiguous. This CDR3 region has 13 residues. Germline V CDR1 and CDR2: SEHNR, FQNEAQ (reference sequence). The germline V and J ends were trimmed by 5 bases and 10 bases, with 14 bases remaining between them. This chain's CDR3 is CASSPKEGLELFF. For the CDR3, the DNA is TGTGCCAGCAGCCCGAAGGAAGGCCTGGAGCTGTTTTTT.

The V gene is TRBV14, the J gene TRBJ2-5; the D call may be TRBD1 or TRBD2 (5 bases each). The CDR3 runs to 18 residues. Germline loops: CDR1 SGHDN, CDR2 FVKESK. V lost 6 bases and J lost 0, with 23 bases in between. CDR3 coding DNA: TGTGCCAGCAGTGCGAGGGGTTCCAAAAGCCCCTACCAAGAGACCCAGTACTTC. Translated, it gives CASSARGSKSPYQETQYF.

The chain has TRBV9 and TRBJ2-2; 9 bases align to TRBD2. CDR3 length: 16 amino acids. V trimming: 4 bases; J trimming: 2 bases; junction bases outside the gene matches: 6. CDR1 and CDR2 (germline): SGDLS, YYNGEE. The DNA for the CDR3 is TGTGCCAGCAGCACCCGCGGGGGGGCCAACACCGGGGAGCTGTTTTTT. It encodes CASSTRGGANTGELFF.

This clonotype appeared a few times. V gene TRBV20-1 combines with J gene TRBJ1-2; D is undetermined. The germline V and J ends were trimmed by 1 base and 3 bases, with 12 bases remaining between them. CDR1 DFQATT and CDR2 SNEGSKA come from the germline V gene (reference sequence). This CDR3 has 14 amino acids. The CDR3 coding sequence is TGCAGTGCTAGAGGGGCTGGGAGGTACTATGGCTACACCTTC. It is translated as CSARGAGRYYGYTF.

The chain employs TRBV7-3 and TRBJ2-6; tentative D call: TRBD1 (6 bases). Germline assignment: CDR1 SGHTA and CDR2 FQGTGA. The CDR3 covers 18 residues. V dropped 5 bases and J dropped 0 bases, with 17 bases sitting between them. CDR3 loop: CASSPRQVSFSGANVLTF. The CDR3 region has the DNA TGTGCCAGCAGCCCACGACAGGTGTCCTTCTCTGGGGCCAACGTCCTGACTTTC.

The rearrangement links TRBV6-6 to TRBJ1-1; possible D gene TRBD1, 6 bases. CDR1 is MNHNY and CDR2 is SVGAGI in the germline V gene (reference sequence). Trimming stripped 8 bases from V and 7 bases from J, with 17 bases between. The CDR3 totals 13 residues. The CDR3 reads CASGTGRGDEAFF. DNA for the CDR3: TGTGCCAGCGGAACAGGGCGGGGGGATGAAGCTTTCTTT.

The table lists this clonotype with a few counts. Here the CDR3 DNA reads TGTGCCAGCAGCGGGGGGATTCCTAACACTGAAGCTTTCTTT. Protein: CASSGGIPNTEAFF. The chain links TRBV9 to TRBJ1-1; tentatively, D is TRBD1 (5 bases). The V and J ends lost 3 bases and 2 bases respectively, with 11 bases between them. In germline, CDR1 is SGDLS, CDR2 YYNGEE. This CDR3 has 14 amino acids.

CDR3 nucleotide sequence: TGTGCCAGCTCACCACCGTTCAGCGGGAGGGCCAATGAGCAGTTCTTC. This encodes CASSPPFSGRANEQFF. The V call is TRBV18, the J call TRBJ2-1; TRBD2 agrees at 10 bases. CDR1 KGHSH and CDR2 LQKENI come from the germline V gene. The J segment lost 6 bases and the V segment lost 0 bases, leaving 5 bases of the junction unmatched. The CDR3 is 16 residues long.

V gene TRBV5-6 combines with J gene TRBJ2-1; weak D call: TRBD2 (7 bases). Germline loops: CDR1 SGHDT, CDR2 YYEEEE. V lost 0 bases and J lost 1, with 11 bases in between. This CDR3 is built from 16 residues. CDR3 nucleotide sequence: TGTGCCAGCAGCTTGGAGGAGGGGGGGTCCTACAATGAGCAGTTCTTC. Protein product: CASSLEEGGSYNEQFF.

J is TRBJ2-7 and V is TRBV12-3 or TRBV12-4; no clear D gene. This CDR3 spans 11 amino acids. The V end was cut by 6 bases, the J end by 5 bases, with 8 bases between. CDR3 residues: CASRFGNEQYF. Written as DNA, the CDR3 is TGTGCCAGCAGATTTGGTAACGAGCAGTACTTC.

Written as DNA, the CDR3 is TGTGCCAGCAGCGACGGCCGGTCGCAGTATTTT. It codes for CASSDGRSQYF. The gene calls are TRBV12-3 or TRBV12-4 and TRBJ2-3; D remains unclear. Trimming took off 6 bases at V and 10 bases at J, with 11 bases between the two ends. The CDR3 is 11 residues long.

The chain has TRBV12-3 or TRBV12-4 and TRBJ2-1; the D gene is possibly TRBD2 (6 bases). The CDR3 loop spans 14 amino acids. The V and J ends lost 3 bases and 2 bases respectively, with 8 bases between them. Written as DNA, the CDR3 is TGTGCCAGCAGTTTCGGCGGGACCTACAATGAGCAGTTCTTC. Translation gives CASSFGGTYNEQFF.

J is TRBJ1-5 and V is TRBV2; maybe TRBD1 (6 bases). Germline assignment: CDR1 SNHLY and CDR2 FYNNEI. Trimming pared 6 bases from V and 7 bases from J, leaving 13 bases between. The CDR3 contains 13 residues. The DNA for the CDR3 is TGTGCCAGCAGGAGGGGTCAGGGGCAGCCCCAGCATTTT. It yields the protein CASRRGQGQPQHF.

The chain combines TRBV4-1 with TRBJ1-2, with TRBD1 as a possible D gene (5 bases). This CDR3 contains 20 residues. The ends were cut back, 0 bases at V and 4 bases at J, with 27 bases in the middle. CDR1 MGHRA and CDR2 YSYEKL come from the germline V gene. CDR3 sequence (DNA): TGCGCCAGCAGCCAAGAGGGGGGGGAACCCGGGCAGGGAAATTTCTATGGCTACACCTTC. Translated, it gives CASSQEGGEPGQGNFYGYTF.

This clonotype was counted between two and nine times. V and J are TRBV12-3 or TRBV12-4 and TRBJ1-1; D remains unclear. V was shortened by 3 bases and J by 4 bases, with 12 bases between the two germline ends. CDR3 length: 14 residues. The CDR3 nucleotides read TGTGCCAGCAGTTTTGGACCGAAGGGCACTGAAGCTTTCTTT. Encoded protein: CASSFGPKGTEAFF.

The chain couples TRBV5-1 to TRBJ2-3; TRBD2 agrees at 8 bases. CDR3 size: 15 residues. The germline gives CDR1 SGHRS, CDR2 YFSETQ. Trimming cost V 4 bases and J 5 bases; bases outside gene matches: 9. In DNA, the CDR3 is TGCGCCAGCAGCCGGACTAGCCCCGGAGGAGATACGCAGTATTTT. Translated: CASSRTSPGGDTQYF.

The genes are TRBV7-2 and TRBJ2-7; 7 positions agree with TRBD1. J was trimmed by 4 bases and V by 1 base; bases with no gene match: 4. Germline V gene sequence: CDR1 SGHTA, CDR2 FQGNSA. This CDR3 has 14 amino acids. The CDR3 DNA follows: TGTGCCAGCAGCTTAGTCCAGGGGGAGTACGAGCAGTACTTC. It codes for CASSLVQGEYEQYF. The variable domain in full, with the rest retrieved from reference TRBV7-2 and TRBJ2-7, is GAGVSQSPSNKVTEKGKDVELRCDPISGHTALYWYRQSLGQGLEFLIYFQGNSAPDKSGLPSDRFSAERTGGSVSTLTIQRTQQEDSAVYLCASSLVQGEYEQYFGPGTRLTVT.

V and J are TRBV2 and TRBJ2-3, with TRBD2 matching over 8 bases. The germline CDR1 and CDR2 sequences are SNHLY and FYNNEI. V shed 7 bases and J 1 base; nucleotides not matched to a gene: 4. This CDR3 comprises 14 residues. The CDR3 bases are TGTGCCAGCACATTACTAGCGGGCACAGATACGCAGTATTTT. This gives the protein CASTLLAGTDTQYF.

The rearrangement joins TRBV7-9 to TRBJ1-1; D remains ambiguous. Germline V gene sequence: CDR1 SEHNR, CDR2 FQNEAQ (reference sequence). Trimming pared 1 base from V and 6 bases from J, leaving 6 bases between. The CDR3 runs 12 residues. CDR3 in amino acids: CASSLDGPEAFF. In DNA form, the CDR3 reads TGTGCCAGCAGCTTAGACGGCCCTGAAGCTTTCTTT. Full variable domain (remainder filled in from reference TRBV7-9 and TRBJ1-1): DTGVSQNPRHKITKRGQNVTFRCDPISEHNRLYWYRQTLGQGPEFLTYFQNEAQLEKSRLLSDRFSAERPKGSFSTLEIQRTEQGDSAMYLCASSLDGPEAFFGQGTRLTVV.

This chain uses TRBV5-1 with TRBJ2-7, with 9 bases fitting TRBD1. Germline trimming cut 4 bases from V and 2 bases from J; bases unmatched to any gene: 10. The length of the CDR3 is 16 residues. Germline values: CDR1 SGHRS, CDR2 YFSETQ. The CDR3 DNA follows: TGCGCCAGCAGCAACACCGGGACAGGGCATACCTACGAGCAGTACTTC. This gives the protein CASSNTGTGHTYEQYF.

This clonotype was detected a few times. The V call is TRBV5-1, the J call TRBJ2-1, with TRBD2 matching 9 bases. Per the germline V gene, CDR1 is SGHRS and CDR2 is YFSETQ. This CDR3 contains 17 residues. Trimming at V came to 0 bases and at J to 3 bases, leaving 7 bases not matched to a gene. Here the CDR3 DNA reads TGCGCCAGCAGCTTGGCTTATAGCGGGGGCCTCTACAATGAGCAGTTCTTC. Protein product: CASSLAYSGGLYNEQFF.